This T cell receptor beta chain was retrieved from a study of blood T cell repertoires in COVID-19 (dated by TCRdb to 2020 to 2021). Context from the whole study: Samples covering the acute and convalescent phases of COVID-19 were provided by collaborators in the United States, Italy and Spain. The material from the prospective study consisted of cDNA or gDNA derived from T cells, B-cell-depleted T cells, or PBMCs. Deeply sampled blood TCRbeta repertoires from subjects exposed to, actively infected with, or recovered from COVID-19 were included in the dataset. The repertoires were released in a freely available public database intended as a resource for research on the immune response to SARS-CoV-2. The samples were drawn from the first 160 participants of the ongoing ImmuneRACE study and from 1,200 or so subjects provided by 6 global collaborators. Sample metadata almost always included a de-identified subject ID, COVID-19 status, age in years and sex. Where available, HLA class I and class II types were obtained from metadata supplied by the sample provider rather than from assay-based typing.

Comment on this clone: Its binding antigen is unknown. Nothing much larger sits one base from this clone, and base qualities are not available.

Overall results and qualifications from the work: The quantity of clinical and demographic metadata differed by source and by participant and was supplied without curation.

The germline V gene (reference sequence) specifies LNHNV as CDR1 and YYDKDF as CDR2. V is trimmed back by 0 bases and J by 4 bases, and the junction contains 12 bases that no gene match accounts for. Its CDR3 holds 18 amino acids, cysteine through phenylalanine. The retained sequence is limited to the CDR3, 54 bases, with the frame set at the first base. Enrolling through a virtual design, the prospective study's participants ranged in age from roughly 18 to 95 years and lived across roughly 24 United States geographic areas. In the prospective study, participants were assigned to cohorts based on the clinical history participants reported in a screening survey and a study questionnaire. ImmuneRACE Cohort 3 recovered participants were defined by two consecutive negative NP/OP PCR tests, healthcare professional clearance, or symptom resolution. Each participant in the prospective study had whole blood, serum and a nasopharyngeal or oropharyngeal swab collected by mobile phlebotomists. Over an approximately two-month period, participants in the prospective study had the option of providing additional blood draws and questionnaires. Before DNA extraction, blood samples from the prospective study were shipped at room temperature or frozen.

TCRbeta CDR3 regions were amplified from genomic DNA using the immunoSEQ Assay, a bias-controlled multiplex PCR. The paper's processing steps were these. The number of nucleated cells in each sample was estimated by amplification of reference gene primers within the assay. To quantify the absolute abundance of each unique TCRbeta CDR3 rearrangement, sequence reads were collapsed and filtered. For each sample, productive Simpson clonality was calculated as the square root of Simpson's diversity index over productive rearrangements. Here the immuneACCESS table is served through TCRdb, limited to in-frame sequences with V and J called. Missing clones are a known gap in these copies; in checked studies unresolved V genes cover under half, and the rest lacks a known reason. V, J and clone size were drawn from that table, and D and trimming were deduced from the DNA. This sample lists some 140,000 clones; approximately 83% were detected once. Over 9% of the sample is in the top ten clones.

The rearranged chain carries TRBV15 and TRBJ2-1; 7 nucleotides in the junction match TRBD2. Material: PBMCs or T cells enriched from blood (not recorded which). The sequence was obtained from a man between 45 and 60 years old who had recovered from COVID-19. CDR3 loop: CATSRDSVASGHYNEQFF. The bases read TGTGCCACCAGCAGAGATTCGGTGGCTAGCGGACATTACAATGAGCAGTTCTTC.